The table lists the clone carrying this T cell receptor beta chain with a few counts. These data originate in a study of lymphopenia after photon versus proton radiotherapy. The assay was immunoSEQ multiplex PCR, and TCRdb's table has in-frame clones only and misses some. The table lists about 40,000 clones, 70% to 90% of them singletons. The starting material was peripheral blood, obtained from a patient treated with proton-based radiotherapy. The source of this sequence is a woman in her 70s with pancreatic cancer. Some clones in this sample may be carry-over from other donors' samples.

This CDR3 is CASSVGRGLSYEQYF. DNA of the CDR3: TGTGCCAGCAGTGTAGGCAGGGGGCTTTCCTACGAGCAGTACTTC. The rearrangement joins TRBV2 to TRBJ2-7; 8 bases are a match to TRBD1. The germline gives CDR1 SNHLY, CDR2 FYNNEI. The CDR3 has 15 residues. V was clipped by 4 bases and J by 1 base; unmatched bases: 6.